Following are 27 T cell receptor beta chains from one sample sequenced in a study of human T cells and chemical hapten exposure listed by TCRdb under 2021. Explained via the paper, the time point label denotes: patch test 3, about 24 weeks after DPC sensitization. This sample's treatment or condition label indicates: therapeutic diphenylcyclopropenone sensitization with weekly scalp DPC. Libraries were built with RACE. Sequenced using a NextSeq 500. Starting from the raw public reads, TCRdb applied fastp trimming at Q25, assembled clones with MiXCR and retained in-frame beta chains. For every CDR3 protein sequence, its rows merge into one entry that carries the most common genes and DNA. This sample holds around 200,000 distinct CDR3 sequences; 24% were observed only once. 2.5% of the sample is held by the ten biggest clonotypes. The material was whole blood, obtained in connection with sensitization to the hapten diphenylcyclopropenone (DPC). Source of these receptors: a woman aged 35 to 49 with alopecia areata. Some clones in this sample may be carry-over from other donors' samples.

The V call is TRBV20-1, the J call TRBJ2-5; TRBD2 might be the D (5 bases). The V end lost 1 base, the J end lost 5 bases, and 20 bases lay between the germline ends. The germline V gene has CDR1 DFQATT and CDR2 SNEGSKA (reference sequence). The CDR3 is made up of 16 amino acids. The CDR3: CSARVGSGSWMETQYF. The CDR3 nucleotides are TGCAGTGCTAGAGTAGGATCGGGGTCGTGGATGGAGACCCAGTACTTC.

The chain couples TRBV12-3 or TRBV12-4 to TRBJ2-6; D remains ambiguous. Trimming took 9 bases from V and 2 from J, leaving 11 bases between them. This CDR3 contains 14 residues. The CDR3 coding sequence is TGTGCCAGTAACAGTGGAGCTGGGGCCAACGTCCTGACTTTC. Its protein product is CASNSGAGANVLTF.

This clonotype has only a few counts. The V and J genes are TRBV12-3 or TRBV12-4 and TRBJ1-1; 7 bases line up with TRBD1. This CDR3 has 14 amino acids. The trim removed 6 bases at V and 6 bases at J, leaving 10 bases unmatched. The CDR3 DNA is TGTGCCAGCAGGTCTACAGGGGAGGGGGCTGAAGCTTTCTTT. Its protein is CASRSTGEGAEAFF.

This clonotype was counted between two and nine times. The rearrangement joins TRBV6-5 to TRBJ2-1; a possible D gene is TRBD2 (6 bases). The CDR3 runs 14 residues. The germline V gene has CDR1 MNHEY and CDR2 SVGAGI. Between the trimmed V and J ends, which lost 5 bases and 8 bases, there was a span of 16 bases. The CDR3 DNA reads as TGTGCCAGCAGTCGCGGGACGGGTTCCGATGAGCAGTTCTTC. Residues: CASSRGTGSDEQFF.

This clonotype has more than one count but fewer than ten. The gene calls are TRBV29-1 and TRBJ2-1; possible D gene TRBD2, 6 bases. Deletions cut 6 bases from V and 6 bases from J, with 18 bases between. The germline gives CDR1 SQVTM, CDR2 ANQGSEA. CDR3 size: 14 residues. CDR3 DNA: TGCAGCGTAGCCAGTGGAGAGGAGGGCAATGAGCAGTTCTTC. As protein: CSVASGEEGNEQFF.

This clonotype was seen many times. V and J are TRBV29-1 and TRBJ2-7; D perhaps matches TRBD1 (5 bases). V was cut by 6 bases and J by 6 bases, with 12 bases left in between. CDR3 length equals 11 residues. The V gene's germline CDR1 is SQVTM and CDR2 ANQGSEA. The CDR3 bases are TGCAGCGTCGGACCTGGGGCCGAGCAGTACTTC. It is translated as CSVGPGAEQYF.

In regard to this clonotype: The junction shows a germline mismatch at one end, possibly a read error. The V and J genes are TRBV25-1 and TRBJ2-3, with D possibly called TRBD1 or TRBD2 (7 bases each). This CDR3 is built from 12 residues. Per the germline V gene, CDR1 is MGHDK and CDR2 is SYGVNS. The CDR3 nucleotides are TGTGCCTGCAGGGGGGGGTCGGATACGCAGTATTTT. It is translated as CACRGGSDTQYF.

This clonotype was observed a few times. The genes are TRBV6-2 or TRBV6-3 and TRBJ2-5; D is unclear. The CDR3 length is 13 residues. CDR1 is MNHEY and CDR2 is SVGEGT in the germline V gene. V was trimmed by 11 bases and J by 0 bases, leaving 13 bases between them. CDR3 nucleotide sequence: TGTGCCTCTCTTCGCAGCTACCAAGAGACCCAGTACTTC. Protein product: CASLRSYQETQYF.

The chain uses TRBV2 and TRBJ2-3; D unclear. The germline gives CDR1 SNHLY, CDR2 FYNNEI. The V end was cut by 6 bases, the J end by 0 bases, with 16 bases between. The CDR3 is 16 amino acids. CDR3 in DNA: TGTGCCAGCAGGGTCAACGCGGACGCTAGCACAGATACGCAGTATTTT. Protein product: CASRVNADASTDTQYF. Supplemented by reference TRBV2 and TRBJ2-3, the full variable domain reads EPEVTQTPSHQVTQMGQEVILRCVPISNHLYFYWYRQILGQKVEFLVSFYNNEISEKSEIFDDQFSVERPDGSNFTLKIRSTKLEDSAMYFCASRVNADASTDTQYFGPGTRLTVL.

The V gene is TRBV12-3 or TRBV12-4, the J gene TRBJ2-7, with 9 bases identical to TRBD2. After removal of 3 bases from V and 2 bases from J, the junction contained 5 bases not matched to a gene. CDR3 length: 15 amino acids. The CDR3 sequence: CASSFRREGPYEQYF. DNA for the CDR3: TGTGCCAGCAGTTTTCGGCGGGAGGGCCCCTACGAGCAGTACTTC.

This clonotype was recorded once. The rearrangement links TRBV12-2 to TRBJ2-4; no check of the table's D call, TRBD1, against the DNA was made. TRBV12-2 has pseudogene status. This CDR3 has 17 amino acids. CDR3 bases: TGTGCAAGTCGCTTAGCGGGGACAGGGGGCGATGGAAACATTCAGTACTTC. Translating it yields CASRLAGTGGDGNIQYF.

This chain joins TRBV28 and TRBJ2-5, with D possibly being TRBD2 (5 bases). Germline assignment: CDR1 MDHEN and CDR2 SYDVKM. Trimming removed 5 bases at V and 7 bases at J, with 17 bases between. The CDR3 length is 14 residues. CDR3 bases: TGTGCCAGCAGTCCCCCGGCTAAGGGAGCGACCCAGTACTTC. This gives the protein CASSPPAKGATQYF.

The chain employs TRBV5-1 and TRBJ2-5; D is unresolved. CDR1 is SGHRS, CDR2 YFSETQ, per germline. The CDR3 runs 14 residues. Deletions cut 0 bases from V and 2 bases from J, with 8 bases between. CDR3 DNA: TGCGCCAGCAGCTTGGCGGCAGTGCAAGAGACCCAGTACTTC. It encodes CASSLAAVQETQYF.

The chain joins TRBV2 to TRBJ2-4; D remains ambiguous. The germline CDR1 and CDR2 sequences are SNHLY and FYNNEI. The V and J ends lost 5 bases and 3 bases respectively, with 11 bases between them. This CDR3 is built from 14 residues. CDR3 in amino acids: CASSRVSVKNIQYF. The CDR3 DNA is TGTGCCAGCAGTCGGGTGTCTGTCAAAAACATTCAGTACTTC.

This clonotype was counted only a few times. The V gene is TRBV28, the J gene TRBJ2-7, with TRBD1 identical over 9 bases. The CDR3 sequence is 16 residues long. CDR1 and CDR2 from the germline V gene are MDHEN and SYDVKM. V was clipped by 4 bases and J by 4 bases; unmatched bases: 11. CDR3 coding DNA: TGTGCCAGCAGTTACTCATTCGGGACAGGGATATACGAGCAGTACTTC. Protein product: CASSYSFGTGIYEQYF.

The chain recombines TRBV29-1 with TRBJ2-7, with D possibly being TRBD2 (5 bases). Germline lookup yields CDR1 SQVTM and CDR2 ANQGSEA. The CDR3 has 12 residues. Trimming left V 4 bases short and J 0 bases short, with 7 bases between. CDR3 loop: CSVAGSSYEQYF. CDR3 bases: TGCAGCGTTGCGGGGAGCTCCTACGAGCAGTACTTC.

V gene TRBV28 combines with J gene TRBJ2-1; TRBD2 agrees at 11 bases. The germline gives CDR1 MDHEN, CDR2 SYDVKM. The CDR3 contains 16 residues. V was clipped by 5 bases and J by 5 bases; unmatched bases: 8. In DNA form, the CDR3 reads TGTGCCAGCAGTCCGCGGACTAGCGGGCCCGACAATGAGCAGTTCTTC. It specifies CASSPRTSGPDNEQFF.

This clonotype came up many times. The chain uses TRBV4-3 and TRBJ2-7; weak D call: TRBD2 (6 bases). V was trimmed by 1 base and J by 4 bases, leaving 8 bases between them. From germline, CDR1 is LGHNA and CDR2 YSLEER. The CDR3 has 13 residues. The CDR3 region is CASSQGAGYEQYF. CDR3 DNA: TGCGCCAGCAGCCAAGGGGCGGGGTACGAGCAGTACTTC.

This chain joins TRBV28 and TRBJ2-1; D gene unclear. V was pared by 8 bases and J by 10 bases, with 9 bases between. Per germline, CDR1 MDHEN and CDR2 SYDVKM. The CDR3 runs 10 residues. Here the CDR3 DNA reads TGTGCCAGCGGGCGGCAGGAGCAGTTCTTC. It translates to CASGRQEQFF.

V gene TRBV7-9 combines with J gene TRBJ2-3; 9 bases line up with TRBD1. V was clipped by 5 bases and J by 5 bases; unmatched bases: 5. The V gene's germline CDR1 is SEHNR and CDR2 FQNEAQ (reference sequence). The CDR3 sequence is 14 residues long. CDR3 sequence reads: CASSLQGAGDTQYF. The CDR3 DNA sequence: TGTGCCAGCAGCCTACAGGGGGCTGGAGATACGCAGTATTTT.

This clonotype was picked up a small number of times. The chain employs TRBV11-2 and TRBJ1-1, with D unclear. This CDR3 contains 13 residues. Germline lookup yields CDR1 SGHAT and CDR2 FQNNGV. V dropped 5 bases and J dropped 9 bases, with 16 bases sitting between them. DNA for the CDR3: TGTGCCAGCAGCCCTGATAGTCCGAGTCAAGCTTTCTTT. It is translated as CASSPDSPSQAFF. Variable domain in full (rest from reference TRBV11-2 and TRBJ1-1): EAGVAQSPRYKIIEKRQSVAFWCNPISGHATLYWYQQILGQGPKLLIQFQNNGVVDDSQLPKDRFSAERLKGVDSTLKIQPAKLEDSAVYLCASSPDSPSQAFFGQGTRLTVV.

This clonotype has only a few counts. This rearrangement joins TRBV27 to TRBJ2-7; TRBD2 might be the D (5 bases). V lost 4 bases, J lost 2 bases, and 12 bases lay in between. There are 14 residues in the CDR3. The germline CDR1 and CDR2 sequences are MNHEY and SMNVEV (reference sequence). The CDR3 DNA is TGTGCCAGCAGTTGGAGGTTTGGGACCTACGAGCAGTACTTC. Its protein is CASSWRFGTYEQYF.

The J gene is TRBJ2-1, the V gene TRBV6-5; the D gene is possibly TRBD2 (6 bases). The V gene lost 6 bases and the J gene lost 0 bases, with 15 bases spanning the gap. Germline-derived CDR1 and CDR2 are MNHEY and SVGAGI. This CDR3 spans 16 amino acids. CDR3 amino acids: CASRGLDAVSYNEQFF. CDR3 nucleotide sequence: TGTGCCAGCAGGGGACTCGACGCCGTCTCCTACAATGAGCAGTTCTTC.

The V and J genes are TRBV12-3 or TRBV12-4 and TRBJ2-4; 7 bases match TRBD1. This CDR3 is built from 15 residues. The trim removed 6 bases at V and 0 bases at J, leaving 5 bases unmatched. The CDR3 protein is CASRSDREAKNIQYF. The CDR3 nucleotides read TGTGCCAGCAGGTCAGACAGGGAAGCCAAAAACATTCAGTACTTC.

The chain carries TRBV29-1 and TRBJ2-1; D gene uncertain. There are 12 residues in the CDR3. V was clipped by 6 bases and J by 7 bases, with 13 bases between them. CDR1 is SQVTM and CDR2 is ANQGSEA in the germline V gene. CDR3 in amino acids: CSVFPTFNEQFF. DNA of the CDR3: TGCAGCGTCTTCCCGACTTTTAATGAGCAGTTCTTC.

This chain joins TRBV29-1 and TRBJ2-5, with D possibly being TRBD1 or TRBD2 (5 bases each). Trimming left V 8 bases short and J 3 bases short, with 13 bases between. The CDR3 contains 12 residues. CDR1 and CDR2 from the germline V gene are SQVTM and ANQGSEA. The CDR3 nucleotides are TGCAGCTCGGGGACCCGGAAAGAGACCCAGTACTTC. Its protein product is CSSGTRKETQYF.

This clonotype was seen a single time. This chain joins TRBV3-1 and TRBJ2-1; D not certain. The CDR3 runs 11 residues. V lost 5 bases to trimming and J lost 7 bases, with 6 bases between them. In germline, CDR1 is LGHDT, CDR2 YNNKEL (reference sequence). The chain's CDR3 is CASSGVNEQFF. In DNA, the CDR3 is TGTGCCAGCAGCGGGGTGAATGAGCAGTTCTTC.